The TCR beta chain described here comes from a study of CD8 T cells in ankylosing spondylitis. As the method for making TCR beta libraries, quantitative 5'-RACE with molecular barcodes was used. TCRdb re-called the 5' RACE reads through MiXCR, storing one row per CDR3 protein. The sample lists approximately 500,000 distinct CDR3 sequences; more than 9.5% were seen once. Study conclusions and caveats: It was reported that disease-linked clones were significantly enriched in matched ankylosing spondylitis synovial fluid. A motif in TCR beta, a set of under 10 highly homologous variants, appeared characteristic of ankylosing spondylitis blood.

Turning to this clonotype: The antigen remains undetermined.

The sequenced material came from blood, either unsorted or a sorted T cell fraction (not recorded which). The receptor's source is a male donor with ankylosing spondylitis.

The CDR3 loop reads CASSFLAGLYQETQYF. The CDR3, as DNA: TGTGCCAGCAGCTTCCTAGCGGGATTGTACCAAGAGACCCAGTACTTC. This sequence joins TRBV11-2 and TRBJ2-5; 9 nucleotides align to TRBD2. There are 16 residues in the CDR3. Germline V gene data show CDR1 as SGHAT and CDR2 as FQNNGV. Trimming at V came to 3 bases and at J to 0 bases, leaving 5 bases not matched to a gene.